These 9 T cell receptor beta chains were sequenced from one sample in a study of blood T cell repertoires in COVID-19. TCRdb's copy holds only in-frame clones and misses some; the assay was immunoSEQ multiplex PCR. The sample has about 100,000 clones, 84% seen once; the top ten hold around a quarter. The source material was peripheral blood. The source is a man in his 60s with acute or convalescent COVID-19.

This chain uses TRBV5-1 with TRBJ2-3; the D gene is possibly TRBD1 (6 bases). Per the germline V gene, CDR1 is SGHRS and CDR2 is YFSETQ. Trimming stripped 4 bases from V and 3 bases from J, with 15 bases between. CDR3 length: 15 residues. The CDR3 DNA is TGCGCCAGCAGCCACTCCCAGACAGGAACAGATACGCAGTATTTT. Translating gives CASSHSQTGTDTQYF.

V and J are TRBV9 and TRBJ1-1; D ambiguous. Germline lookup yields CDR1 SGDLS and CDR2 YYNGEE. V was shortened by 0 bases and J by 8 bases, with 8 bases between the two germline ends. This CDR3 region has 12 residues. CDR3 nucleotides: TGTGCCAGCAGCGTAGCGGAGGGCGAAGCTTTCTTT. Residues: CASSVAEGEAFF.

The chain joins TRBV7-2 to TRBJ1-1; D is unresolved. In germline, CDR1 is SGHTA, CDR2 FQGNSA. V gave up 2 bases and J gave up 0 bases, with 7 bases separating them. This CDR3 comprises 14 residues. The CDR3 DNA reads TGTGCCAGCAGCTTAACACCCATGAACACTGAAGCTTTCTTT. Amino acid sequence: CASSLTPMNTEAFF.

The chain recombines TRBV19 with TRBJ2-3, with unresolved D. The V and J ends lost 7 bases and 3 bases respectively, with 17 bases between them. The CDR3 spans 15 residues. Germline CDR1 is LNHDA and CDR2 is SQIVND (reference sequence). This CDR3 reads CASNGLFAETDTQYF. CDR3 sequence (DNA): TGTGCCAGTAACGGCCTCTTCGCGGAGACAGATACGCAGTATTTT.

The chain's CDR3 is CASSRPTGSGNTIYF. CDR3 DNA sequence: TGTGCCAGCAGCCGGCCGACGGGTTCTGGAAACACCATATATTTT. The rearrangement joins TRBV6-2 or TRBV6-3 to TRBJ1-3, with D hard to call. In germline, CDR1 is MNHEY, CDR2 SVGEGT. This CDR3 region has 15 residues. Trimming stripped 6 bases from V and 1 base from J, with 13 bases between.

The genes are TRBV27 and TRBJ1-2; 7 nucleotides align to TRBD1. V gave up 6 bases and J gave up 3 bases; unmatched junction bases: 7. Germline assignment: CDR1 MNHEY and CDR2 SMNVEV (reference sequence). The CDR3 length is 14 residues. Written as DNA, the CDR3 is TGTGCCAGCAGGGAGGGGGCGAGGGACTATGGCTACACCTTC. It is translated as CASREGARDYGYTF.

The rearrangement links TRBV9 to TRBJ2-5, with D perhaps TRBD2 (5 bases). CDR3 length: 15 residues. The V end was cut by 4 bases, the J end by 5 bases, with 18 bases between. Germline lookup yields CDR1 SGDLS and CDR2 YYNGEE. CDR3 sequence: CASSSVAEAAETQYF. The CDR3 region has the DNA TGTGCCAGCAGCTCCGTCGCGGAGGCAGCGGAGACCCAGTACTTC.

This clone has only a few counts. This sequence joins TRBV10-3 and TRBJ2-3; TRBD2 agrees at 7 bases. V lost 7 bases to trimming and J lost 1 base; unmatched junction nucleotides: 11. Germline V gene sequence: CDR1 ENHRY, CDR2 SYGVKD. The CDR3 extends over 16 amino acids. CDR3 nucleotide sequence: TGTGCCATCACCTCGGTTAGCGGGCTGGGCACAGATACGCAGTATTTT. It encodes CAITSVSGLGTDTQYF.

The CDR3, as DNA: TGTGCCACCAACGGGGCGGGAGTGTCCTACGAGCAGTACTTC. It is translated as CATNGAGVSYEQYF. V and J are TRBV10-3 and TRBJ2-7; 7 positions agree with TRBD2. V shed 10 bases and J 1 base; nucleotides not matched to a gene: 10. This CDR3 region has 14 residues. Germline V gene lookup returns CDR1 ENHRY and CDR2 SYGVKD.